These T cell receptor beta chains were read from a single sample in a study of CD8+ T cells in alopecia areata. Assay: immunoSEQ multiplex PCR; the TCRdb copy retains only in-frame clones and omits some. The sample has fewer than 200,000 clones, about 60% seen once. Material: CD8+ T cells sorted from blood, obtained at week 24, from a patient treated with tofacitinib. These receptors all stem from a human donor with alopecia areata. CDR3s include the opening cysteine and the closing phenylalanine or tryptophan. A D gene is named only where the DNA matches it firmly. Only some rows state a clone size, as once, few, many or a class for expanded clones.

size: -
D: -
J: TRBJ2-1
V: TRBV30
CDR3: CAWKGRDEQFF
DNA: TGTGCCTGGAAGGGTCGGGATGAGCAGTTCTTC

size: -
D: -
J: TRBJ2-7
V: TRBV27
CDR3: CASSISSGSEQYF
DNA: TGTGCCAGCAGCATAAGCTCAGGGTCCGAGCAGTACTTC

size: few
D: -
J: TRBJ2-1
V: TRBV2
CDR3: CASRVGGALYNEQFF
DNA: TGTGCCAGCAGAGTAGGGGGGGCCCTCTACAATGAGCAGTTCTTC

size: -
D: TRBD1
J: TRBJ2-1
V: TRBV9
CDR3: CASSVGVDRGNEQFF
DNA: TGTGCCAGCAGCGTAGGAGTTGACAGGGGCAATGAGCAGTTCTTC

size: -
D: -
J: TRBJ1-5
V: TRBV5-6
CDR3: CASSEGGQPQHF
DNA: TGTGCCAGCAGCGAAGGCGGTCAGCCCCAGCATTTT

size: -
D: -
J: TRBJ2-1
V: TRBV20-1
CDR3: CSAPSYNEQFF
DNA: TGCAGTGCTCCGTCGTACAATGAGCAGTTCTTC

size: -
D: -
J: TRBJ2-2
V: TRBV5-6
CDR3: CASSPNTGELFF
DNA: TGTGCCAGCAGCCCGAACACCGGGGAGCTGTTTTTT

size: -
D: -
J: TRBJ1-1
V: TRBV7-9
CDR3: CASSLKAGNTEAFF
DNA: TGTGCCAGCAGCCTCAAGGCGGGGAACACTGAAGCTTTCTTT

size: -
D: TRBD1
J: TRBJ1-2
V: TRBV29-1
CDR3: CSVGTGALEYGYTF
DNA: TGCAGCGTTGGGACAGGGGCTTTAGAATATGGCTACACCTTC

size: -
D: -
J: TRBJ2-3
V: TRBV10-3
CDR3: CAIRSSTDTQYF
DNA: TGTGCCATCCGGTCCAGCACAGATACGCAGTATTTT

size: -
D: -
J: TRBJ2-1
V: TRBV27
CDR3: CASSSSPGHYNEQFF
DNA: TGTGCCAGCAGTTCTTCCCCCGGACACTACAATGAGCAGTTCTTC

size: -
D: TRBD2
J: TRBJ2-3
V: TRBV27
CDR3: CASSFGLAGFPSSTDTQYF
DNA: TGTGCCAGCAGTTTCGGCCTAGCGGGGTTCCCCTCTAGCACAGATACGCAGTATTTT

size: -
D: -
J: TRBJ1-1
V: TRBV7-2
CDR3: CASSLGGVVEAFF
DNA: TGTGCCAGCAGCTTAGGTGGGGTTGTTGAAGCTTTCTTT

size: -
D: -
J: TRBJ1-5
V: TRBV30
CDR3: CAWKDRKDQPQHF
DNA: TGTGCCTGGAAGGACAGAAAAGATCAGCCCCAGCATTTT

size: -
D: TRBD2
J: TRBJ2-5
V: TRBV6-5
CDR3: CASSWGIAGAQETQYF
DNA: TGTGCCAGCAGTTGGGGAATAGCGGGGGCCCAAGAGACCCAGTACTTC

size: few
D: -
J: TRBJ2-1
V: TRBV15
CDR3: CATSRDRGTGNEQFF
DNA: TGTGCCACCAGCAGAGATCGGGGTACGGGGAATGAGCAGTTCTTC

size: -
D: TRBD1
J: TRBJ1-1
V: TRBV27
CDR3: CASSLVVTGGASTEAFF
DNA: TGTGCCAGCTCCCTTGTGGTAACAGGGGGCGCGAGTACTGAAGCTTTCTTT

size: once
D: -
J: TRBJ2-4
V: TRBV6-1
CDR3: CASREHYIAKNIQYF
DNA: TGTGCCAGCAGGGAACACTACATAGCCAAAAACATTCAGTACTTC

size: -
D: -
J: TRBJ2-7
V: TRBV15
CDR3: CATSRSHDGDYEQYF
DNA: TGTGCCACCAGCAGATCCCACGACGGAGACTACGAGCAGTACTTC

size: once
D: -
J: TRBJ2-1
V: TRBV6-5
CDR3: CASSYSEYNEQFF
DNA: TGTGCCAGCAGTTACTCGGAATACAATGAGCAGTTCTTC

size: -
D: -
J: TRBJ2-6
V: TRBV10-3
CDR3: CAIRDSGGANVLTF
DNA: TGTGCCATCAGGGACAGCGGGGGGGCCAACGTCCTGACTTTC

size: -
D: -
J: TRBJ2-3
V: TRBV30
CDR3: CAWSGTDTQYF
DNA: TGTGCCTGGAGTGGCACAGATACGCAGTATTTT

size: -
D: -
J: TRBJ1-5
V: TRBV30
CDR3: CAWSPPEARSNQPQHF
DNA: TGTGCCTGGAGTCCTCCCGAGGCCCGTAGCAATCAGCCCCAGCATTTT

size: -
D: TRBD1
J: TRBJ2-7
V: TRBV5-1
CDR3: CASSFGTGAILEQYF
DNA: TGCGCCAGCAGCTTTGGGACAGGGGCTATCTTGGAGCAGTACTTC

size: -
D: -
J: TRBJ2-7
V: TRBV29-1
CDR3: CSVLTGTSYEQYF
DNA: TGCAGCGTTCTAACAGGAACGAGCTACGAGCAGTACTTC

size: -
D: -
J: TRBJ1-2
V: TRBV9
CDR3: CASSVGLDGYTF
DNA: TGTGCCAGCAGCGTAGGCTTGGATGGCTACACCTTC

size: -
D: -
J: TRBJ2-7
V: TRBV7-6
CDR3: CASSFEEGGSYEQYF
DNA: TGTGCCAGCAGCTTTGAGGAGGGGGGCTCCTACGAGCAGTACTTC